The clone carrying this T cell receptor (beta chain) was detected only once. Antigen: not known. The PCR had 60 Vbeta and 13 Jbeta primers. Profiling relied on immunoSEQ multiplex PCR, and the TCRdb table lists in-frame clones only, not all of them. The sample yields about 140,000 clones, roughly 83% seen once. The sample originates from a study of cytomegalovirus exposure and HLA in healthy donors. Study results and caveats: In an earlier analysis, in roughly 580 donors, most V segments appeared productive either ~90% or ~30% of the time.

The CDR3 is 13 amino acids. J was trimmed by 4 bases and V by 7 bases; bases with no gene match: 2. Germline V CDR1 and CDR2: MGHDK, SYGVNS. This chain links TRBV25-1 with TRBJ2-1; TRBD2 agrees at 9 bases. The TCR was taken from a female donor in good health and CMV-seronegative. Specimen: PBMCs. The CDR3 is CASTSGAYNEQFF. CDR3 in DNA: TGTGCCAGCACTAGCGGGGCATACAATGAGCAGTTCTTC. Full variable domain (outside the CDR3, taken from reference TRBV25-1 and TRBJ2-1): EADIYQTPRYLVIGTGKKITLECSQTMGHDKMYWYQQDPGMELHLIHYSYGVNSTEKGDLSSESTVSRIRTEHFPLTLESARPSHTSQYLCASTSGAYNEQFFGPGTRLTVL.